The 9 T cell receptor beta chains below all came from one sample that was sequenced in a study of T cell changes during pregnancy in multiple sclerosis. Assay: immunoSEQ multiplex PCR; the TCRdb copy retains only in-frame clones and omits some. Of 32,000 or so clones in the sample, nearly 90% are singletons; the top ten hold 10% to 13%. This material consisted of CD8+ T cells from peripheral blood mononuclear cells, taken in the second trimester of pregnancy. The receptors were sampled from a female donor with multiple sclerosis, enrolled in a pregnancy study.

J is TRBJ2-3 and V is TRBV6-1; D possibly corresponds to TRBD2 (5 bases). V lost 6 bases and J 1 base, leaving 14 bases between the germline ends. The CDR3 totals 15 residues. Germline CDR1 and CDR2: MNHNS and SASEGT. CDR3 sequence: CASSPRLPGTDTQYF. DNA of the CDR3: TGTGCCAGCAGCCCTCGACTACCCGGCACAGATACGCAGTATTTT.

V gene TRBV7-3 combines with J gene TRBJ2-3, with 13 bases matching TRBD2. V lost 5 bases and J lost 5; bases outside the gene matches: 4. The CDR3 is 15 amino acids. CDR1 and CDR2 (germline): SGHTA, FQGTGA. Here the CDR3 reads CASSKGTSGIDTQYF. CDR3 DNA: TGTGCCAGCAGCAAAGGGACTAGCGGGATAGATACGCAGTATTTT. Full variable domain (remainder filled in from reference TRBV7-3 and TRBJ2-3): GAGVSQTPSNKVTEKGKYVELRCDPISGHTALYWYRQSLGQGPEFLIYFQGTGAADDSGLPNDRFFAVRPEGSVSTLKIQRTERGDSAVYLCASSKGTSGIDTQYFGPGTRLTVL.

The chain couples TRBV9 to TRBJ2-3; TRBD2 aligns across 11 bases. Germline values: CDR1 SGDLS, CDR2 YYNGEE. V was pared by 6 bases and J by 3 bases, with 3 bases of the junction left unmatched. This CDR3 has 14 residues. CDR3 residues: CASNPSGRTDTQYF. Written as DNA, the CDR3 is TGTGCCAGCAACCCTAGCGGGAGGACAGATACGCAGTATTTT.

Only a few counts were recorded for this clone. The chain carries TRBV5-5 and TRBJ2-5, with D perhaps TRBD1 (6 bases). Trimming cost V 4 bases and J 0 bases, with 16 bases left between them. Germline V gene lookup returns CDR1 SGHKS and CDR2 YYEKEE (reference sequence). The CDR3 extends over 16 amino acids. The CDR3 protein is CASSPEHRAYQETQYF. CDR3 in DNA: TGTGCCAGCAGCCCGGAACACAGGGCTTACCAAGAGACCCAGTACTTC.

CDR3 DNA sequence: TGTGCCAGCAGTTTAAGTTCCGGGACTTACGAGCAGTACTTC. Protein sequence: CASSLSSGTYEQYF. The chain uses TRBV28 and TRBJ2-7, with D perhaps matching TRBD2 (6 bases). The CDR3 covers 14 residues. Trimming cost V 2 bases and J 4 bases, with 12 bases left between them. CDR1 and CDR2 (germline): MDHEN, SYDVKM.

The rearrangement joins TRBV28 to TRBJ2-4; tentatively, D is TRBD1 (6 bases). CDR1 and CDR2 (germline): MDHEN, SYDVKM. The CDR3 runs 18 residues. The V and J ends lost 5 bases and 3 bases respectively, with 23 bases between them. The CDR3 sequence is CASSGTPGAGWVKNIQYF. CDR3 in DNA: TGTGCCAGCAGTGGGACCCCAGGGGCCGGATGGGTCAAAAACATTCAGTACTTC.

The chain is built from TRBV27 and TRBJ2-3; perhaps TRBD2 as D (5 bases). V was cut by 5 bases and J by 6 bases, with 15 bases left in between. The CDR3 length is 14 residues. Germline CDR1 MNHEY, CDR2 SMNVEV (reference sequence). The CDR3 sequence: CASSPRTPYDTQYF. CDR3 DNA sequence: TGTGCCAGCAGTCCCCGGACTCCCTATGATACGCAGTATTTT.

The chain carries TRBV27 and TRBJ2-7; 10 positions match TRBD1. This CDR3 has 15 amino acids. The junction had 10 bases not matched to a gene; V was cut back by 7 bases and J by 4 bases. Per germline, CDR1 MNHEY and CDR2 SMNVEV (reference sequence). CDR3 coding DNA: TGTGCCAGCATTGGGAGGGGGACAGGGGCGTACGAGCAGTACTTC. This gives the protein CASIGRGTGAYEQYF.

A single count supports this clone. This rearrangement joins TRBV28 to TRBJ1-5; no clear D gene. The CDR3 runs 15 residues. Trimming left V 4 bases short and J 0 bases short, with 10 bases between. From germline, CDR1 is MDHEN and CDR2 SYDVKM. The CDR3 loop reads CASSSGGNSNQPQHF. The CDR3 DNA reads TGTGCCAGCAGTTCAGGAGGAAATAGCAATCAGCCCCAGCATTTT.